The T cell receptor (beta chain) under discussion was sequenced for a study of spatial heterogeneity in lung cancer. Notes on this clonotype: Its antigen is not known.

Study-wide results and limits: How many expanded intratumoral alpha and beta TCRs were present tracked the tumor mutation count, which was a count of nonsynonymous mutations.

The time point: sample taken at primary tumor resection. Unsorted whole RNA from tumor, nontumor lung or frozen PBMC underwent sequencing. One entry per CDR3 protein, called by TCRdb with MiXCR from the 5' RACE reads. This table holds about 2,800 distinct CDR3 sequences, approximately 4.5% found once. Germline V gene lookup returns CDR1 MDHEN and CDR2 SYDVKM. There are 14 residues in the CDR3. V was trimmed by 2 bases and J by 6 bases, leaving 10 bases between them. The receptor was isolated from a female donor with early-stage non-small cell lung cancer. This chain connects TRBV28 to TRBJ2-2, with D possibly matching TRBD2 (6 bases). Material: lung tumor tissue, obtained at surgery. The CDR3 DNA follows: TGTGCCAGCAGTTTAGCAGGGAGGTCCGGGGAGCTGTTTTTT. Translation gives CASSLAGRSGELFF.